These T cell receptor beta chains were read from a single sample in a study of T cells in Graves' hyperthyroidism and ophthalmopathy. TCRdb recomputed calls from the multiplex PCR reads with MiXCR, one row per CDR3 protein. The data contain around 620,000 distinct CDR3 sequences, approximately 15% of them singletons. The sample was blood. The receptors here all came from a woman aged 18-35 years with Graves' ophthalmopathy. CDR3s include the opening cysteine and the closing phenylalanine or tryptophan. A D gene is named only where the DNA matches it firmly. Some rows mark clone size as missing; the rest say once, few, many or name a class of expanded clone.

len: 15
d_gene: TRBD1
v_gene: TRBV20-1
abundance: .
j_gene: TRBJ2-7
CDR3nt: TGCAGTGCCCATCGGACAGGGGACAGCTCCTACGAGCAGTACTTC
CDR3aa: CSAHRTGDSSYEQYF

len: 14
d_gene: .
v_gene: TRBV7-3
abundance: many
j_gene: TRBJ2-5
CDR3nt: TGTGCCAGGAACCCTACGACCCATAAAGAGACCCAGTACTTC
CDR3aa: CARNPTTHKETQYF

len: 20
d_gene: .
v_gene: TRBV27
abundance: many
j_gene: TRBJ1-1
CDR3nt: TGTGCCAGCAAATTATCCCTGTCCCCGATTCAACAGGGCGGGAACACTGAAGCTTTCTTT
CDR3aa: CASKLSLSPIQQGGNTEAFF

len: 16
d_gene: TRBD1
v_gene: TRBV25-1
abundance: few
j_gene: TRBJ1-2
CDR3nt: TGTGCCAGCAGTGAAGCAGGGGGTCTACGTCCGTATGGCTACACCTTC
CDR3aa: CASSEAGGLRPYGYTF

len: 13
d_gene: TRBD2
v_gene: TRBV29-1
abundance: many
j_gene: TRBJ2-1
CDR3nt: TGCAGCGGGGGGGGAGCGGTGACGAATGAGCAGTTCTTC
CDR3aa: CSGGGAVTNEQFF

len: 13
d_gene: .
v_gene: TRBV12-3/TRBV12-4
abundance: many
j_gene: TRBJ2-5
CDR3nt: TGTGCCAGCAGTTTCGGCCCGAAGGGGACCCAGTACTTC
CDR3aa: CASSFGPKGTQYF

len: 14
d_gene: .
v_gene: TRBV7-9
abundance: few
j_gene: TRBJ1-1
CDR3nt: TGTGCCAGCAGCCCCCCCGGGACTGAGGCTGAAGCTTTCTTT
CDR3aa: CASSPPGTEAEAFF

len: 13
d_gene: .
v_gene: TRBV29-1
abundance: .
j_gene: TRBJ2-7
CDR3nt: TGCAGCGTTGAATCTACAGGTCCTAACGAGCAGTACTTC
CDR3aa: CSVESTGPNEQYF

len: 16
d_gene: .
v_gene: TRBV28
abundance: many
j_gene: TRBJ2-1
CDR3nt: TGTGCCAGCAGCCGTACAGGGGAGGGGACCTACAATGAGCAGTTCTTC
CDR3aa: CASSRTGEGTYNEQFF

len: 14
d_gene: .
v_gene: TRBV5-8
abundance: many
j_gene: TRBJ2-3
CDR3nt: TGTGCCAGCACCTTATTAAGAATGACAGATACGCAGTATTTT
CDR3aa: CASTLLRMTDTQYF

len: 13
d_gene: TRBD1
v_gene: TRBV30
abundance: many
j_gene: TRBJ1-1
CDR3nt: TGTGCCTGGAGTGAGACAGGGGACACTGAAGCTTTCTTT
CDR3aa: CAWSETGDTEAFF

len: 14
d_gene: .
v_gene: TRBV6-1
abundance: .
j_gene: TRBJ1-2
CDR3nt: TGTGCCAGCAGTGAAAAAGGACACTTCTATGGCTACACCTTC
CDR3aa: CASSEKGHFYGYTF

len: 14
d_gene: .
v_gene: TRBV19
abundance: few
j_gene: TRBJ2-1
CDR3nt: TGTGCCAGTAGTATAAAGGGTTTTCGCAATGAGCAGTTCTTC
CDR3aa: CASSIKGFRNEQFF

len: 15
d_gene: .
v_gene: TRBV4-1
abundance: .
j_gene: TRBJ2-1
CDR3nt: TGCGCCACCCACCGGGACGGCGGTATGGGGAATGAGCAGTTCTTC
CDR3aa: CATHRDGGMGNEQFF

len: 13
d_gene: .
v_gene: TRBV7-3
abundance: .
j_gene: TRBJ1-1
CDR3nt: TGTGCCAGCAGCCTGAATTATGGGGGTGAAGCTTTCTTT
CDR3aa: CASSLNYGGEAFF

len: 17
d_gene: .
v_gene: TRBV4-1
abundance: .
j_gene: TRBJ1-2
CDR3nt: TGCGCCAGCAGCGCACGACTCGATGTCGGCAGGAGCTATGGCTACACCTTC
CDR3aa: CASSARLDVGRSYGYTF

len: 16
d_gene: .
v_gene: TRBV27
abundance: few
j_gene: TRBJ1-2
CDR3nt: TGTGCCACCAACCAAGAAGAGGACAGAACTAACTATGGCTACACCTTC
CDR3aa: CATNQEEDRTNYGYTF